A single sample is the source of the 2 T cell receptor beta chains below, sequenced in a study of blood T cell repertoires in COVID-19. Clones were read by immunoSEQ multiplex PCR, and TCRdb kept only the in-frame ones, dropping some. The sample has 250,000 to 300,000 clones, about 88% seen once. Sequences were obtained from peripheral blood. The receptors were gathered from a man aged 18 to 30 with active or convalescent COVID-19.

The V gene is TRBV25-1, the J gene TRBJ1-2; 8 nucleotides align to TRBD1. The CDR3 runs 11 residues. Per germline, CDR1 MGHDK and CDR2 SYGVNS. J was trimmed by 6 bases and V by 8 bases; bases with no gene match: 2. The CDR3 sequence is CASGQGNGYTF. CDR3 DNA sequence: TGTGCCAGCGGACAGGGAAATGGCTACACCTTC.

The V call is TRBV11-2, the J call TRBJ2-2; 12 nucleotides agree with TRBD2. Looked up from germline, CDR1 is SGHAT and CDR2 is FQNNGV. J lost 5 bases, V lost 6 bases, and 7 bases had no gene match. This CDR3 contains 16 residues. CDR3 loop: CASRLAGGPRTGELFF. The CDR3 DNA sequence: TGTGCCAGCAGGCTAGCGGGAGGGCCTCGTACCGGGGAGCTGTTTTTT.